Presented here are 23 T cell receptor beta chains from one specimen sequenced in a study of cytomegalovirus exposure and HLA in healthy donors. PCR was performed using 60 Vbeta and 13 Jbeta primers. TCRdb's copy holds only in-frame clones and misses some; the assay was immunoSEQ multiplex PCR. The sample yields around 210,000 clones, more than 75% seen once. Sequencing was done on a sample of PBMCs. The receptors were gathered from a girl aged 2 to 10 in good health and CMV-seronegative.

The chain carries TRBV10-1 and TRBJ2-3, with 7 bases aligning to TRBD2. This CDR3 has 16 amino acids. With V trimmed by 2 bases and J by 2 bases, 7 bases remained unmatched. Looked up from germline, CDR1 is WNHNN and CDR2 is SYGVQD (reference sequence). The CDR3 reads CASSEGSGAYTDTQYF. As DNA, the CDR3 is TGCGCCAGCAGTGAGGGAAGCGGGGCTTACACAGATACGCAGTATTTT.

V is TRBV27 and J is TRBJ2-5, with TRBD1 identical over 12 bases. The last part of the DNA fits TRBJ2-7 better; the J call may be wrong. The CDR3 is 15 residues long. CDR1 is MNHEY, CDR2 SMNVEV, per germline (reference sequence). The CDR3 DNA reads TGTGCCAGCAGCCGGGGACAGGGGGCCTCCTACGAGCAGTACTTC. Translation gives CASSRGQGASYEQYF.

Only one count was recorded for this clone. This chain links TRBV30 with TRBJ2-2; maybe TRBD1 (5 bases). The CDR3 has 15 residues. Germline V CDR1 and CDR2: GTSNPN, SVGIG (reference sequence). The ends were cut back, 0 bases at V and 2 bases at J, with 10 bases in the middle. The CDR3 DNA follows: TGTGCCTGGAGTGTAAACAGGATAAACACCGGGGAGCTGTTTTTT. As protein: CAWSVNRINTGELFF.

This sequence joins TRBV7-2 and TRBJ2-1; the match to TRBD2 covers 11 bases. This CDR3 is built from 14 residues. After removal of 7 bases from V and 8 bases from J, the junction contained 7 bases not matched to a gene. Germline V lookup: CDR1 SGHTA, CDR2 FQGNSA. CDR3 loop: CASTPLAGGYEQFF. The DNA of the CDR3 is TGTGCCAGCACCCCATTAGCGGGGGGGTATGAGCAGTTCTTC.

This clone appeared once. The rearrangement joins TRBV20-1 to TRBJ2-3; D is undetermined. The germline V gene has CDR1 DFQATT and CDR2 SNEGSKA (reference sequence). Trimming shortened V by 6 bases and J by 4 bases, and 5 bases separated the two germline ends. The CDR3 totals 10 residues. CDR3 in DNA: TGCAGTGCCCGAGCAGATACGCAGTATTTT. Its translation is CSARADTQYF.

The chain carries TRBV7-6 and TRBJ2-2; 8 positions agree with TRBD2. V lost 7 bases to trimming and J lost 2 bases; unmatched junction nucleotides: 6. CDR1 is SGHVS, CDR2 FNYEAQ, per germline. The CDR3 runs 15 residues. Here the CDR3 reads CASNRLARNTGELFF. The CDR3 DNA sequence: TGTGCCAGCAACCGACTAGCGCGAAACACCGGGGAGCTGTTTTTT.

The rearrangement joins TRBV12-2 to TRBJ2-4; TRBD2 is taken as the D call from the table, unchecked against the DNA. TRBV12-2 is a recognized pseudogene. This CDR3 is built from 16 residues. The CDR3 is CASRSLAARPKNIQYF. The DNA for the CDR3 is TGTGCAAGTCGCTCTCTAGCGGCCCGCCCCAAAAACATTCAGTACTTC.

The chain has TRBV29-1 and TRBJ2-5, with D maybe TRBD2 (5 bases). CDR1 is SQVTM, CDR2 ANQGSEA, per germline. This CDR3 is 10 amino acids long. V lost 6 bases and J 4 bases, leaving 6 bases between the germline ends. DNA of the CDR3: TGCAGCGTAGGAGGAGAGACCCAGTACTTC. This gives the protein CSVGGETQYF.

The gene calls are TRBV4-1 and TRBJ1-3; maybe TRBD1 (6 bases). The germline V gene has CDR1 MGHRA and CDR2 YSYEKL. V lost 4 bases and J 3 bases, leaving 13 bases between the germline ends. This CDR3 comprises 15 residues. This chain's CDR3 is CASSRRPDSGNTIYF. The CDR3 coding sequence is TGCGCCAGCAGCCGCCGCCCGGACAGTGGAAACACCATATATTTT.

The DNA for the CDR3 is TGTGCCAGCAGTACAGGGAACTCTGGAAACACCATATATTTT. Translating it yields CASSTGNSGNTIYF. The rearrangement uses TRBV6-5 and TRBJ1-3, with a tentative D call TRBD1 (6 bases). The CDR3 extends over 14 amino acids. Trimming removed 5 bases from V and 0 bases from J, with 8 bases in between. CDR1 MNHEY and CDR2 SVGAGI come from the germline V gene.

This chain joins TRBV11-2 and TRBJ1-4; 9 positions match TRBD1. The J segment lost 4 bases and the V segment lost 5 bases, leaving 8 bases of the junction unmatched. The CDR3 has 16 residues. Germline values: CDR1 SGHAT, CDR2 FQNNGV. CDR3 DNA: TGTGCCAGCAGCGTCCGGGACAGGGCCAGTAATGAAAAACTGTTTTTT. This sequence encodes CASSVRDRASNEKLFF.

This chain links TRBV29-1 with TRBJ2-5; D is undetermined. The DNA end is a closer match to TRBJ2-7, so the J assignment may be wrong. The CDR3 is made up of 13 amino acids. In germline, CDR1 is SQVTM, CDR2 ANQGSEA. CDR3 nucleotide sequence: TGCAGCGTTCGTCGAGCGCAAGCCTACGAGCAGTACTTC. Its translation: CSVRRAQAYEQYF.

The rearrangement links TRBV5-1 to TRBJ2-7, with 10 positions matching TRBD2. The CDR3 sequence is 18 residues long. The germline gives CDR1 SGHRS, CDR2 YFSETQ. V gave up 0 bases and J gave up 0 bases; unmatched junction bases: 9. DNA of the CDR3: TGCGCCAGCAGCTTGGCCGTTACCAGCGGGAGGGCCTCCTACGAGCAGTACTTC. Translation gives CASSLAVTSGRASYEQYF.

The rearrangement links TRBV6-1 to TRBJ1-3, with D tentatively TRBD1 (5 bases). Germline V gives CDR1 MNHNS, CDR2 SASEGT. CDR3 length equals 15 residues. V shed 6 bases and J shed 0 bases, with 12 bases lying between them. The CDR3 bases are TGTGCCAGCAGGGTGGCAGGGAACTCTGGAAACACCATATATTTT. The encoded protein is CASRVAGNSGNTIYF.

The J gene is TRBJ1-5, the V gene TRBV7-2; D is perhaps TRBD1 (6 bases). In germline, CDR1 is SGHTA, CDR2 FQGNSA. Trimming took off 1 base at V and 4 bases at J, with 8 bases between the two ends. The CDR3 length is 14 residues. CDR3 sequence reads: CASSLVGGNQPQHF. In nucleotides, the CDR3 is TGTGCCAGCAGCTTAGTAGGGGGTAATCAGCCCCAGCATTTT.

A single count supports this clone. The chain employs TRBV4-1 and TRBJ2-1; TRBD2 matches 7 bases. The CDR3 runs 13 residues. Germline V gene lookup returns CDR1 MGHRA and CDR2 YSYEKL. Trimming removed 3 bases from V and 6 bases from J; junction bases left unmatched: 2. The chain's CDR3 is CASSQRLANEQFF. The CDR3 DNA sequence: TGCGCCAGCAGCCAGAGACTAGCCAATGAGCAGTTCTTC.

This chain joins TRBV10-3 and TRBJ1-2; no definite D call. Germline CDR1 ENHRY, CDR2 SYGVKD. V lost 8 bases and J lost 1, with 2 bases in between. This CDR3 comprises 10 residues. Written as DNA, the CDR3 is TGTGCCATCTATAACTATGGCTACACCTTC. Its protein is CAIYNYGYTF.

The rearrangement links TRBV5-1 to TRBJ1-2, with 7 bases fitting TRBD1. The germline V gene has CDR1 SGHRS and CDR2 YFSETQ. The CDR3 is 14 amino acids. V lost 1 base and J lost 6; bases outside the gene matches: 6. The CDR3 here is CASSLRQGEHGYTF. CDR3 coding DNA: TGCGCCAGCAGCTTGAGGCAGGGGGAGCATGGCTACACCTTC.

This chain links TRBV19 with TRBJ2-3; D is unclear. The germline V and J ends were trimmed by 7 bases and 4 bases, with 18 bases remaining between them. The CDR3 runs 15 residues. The germline V gene has CDR1 LNHDA and CDR2 SQIVND (reference sequence). Here the CDR3 reads CASTPRISMADTQYF. For the CDR3, the DNA is TGTGCCAGTACCCCCCGGATTAGCATGGCAGATACGCAGTATTTT.

The CDR3 nucleotides are TGCGCCAGCACCCCGACTAGCGGGCCAAGGAATGAGCAGTTCTTC. Protein product: CASTPTSGPRNEQFF. The chain recombines TRBV5-1 with TRBJ2-1; TRBD2 agrees at 10 bases. The CDR3 loop spans 15 amino acids. Germline V gene data show CDR1 as SGHRS and CDR2 as YFSETQ. Trimming cost V 6 bases and J 7 bases; bases outside gene matches: 10.

V usage is TRBV7-9 and J usage is TRBJ2-2, with a possible D match to TRBD1 (7 bases). The length of the CDR3 is 15 residues. Germline V gene data show CDR1 as SEHNR and CDR2 as FQNEAQ (reference sequence). V was trimmed by 4 bases and J by 3 bases, leaving 12 bases between them. The DNA of the CDR3 is TGTGCCAGCAGCTCGACAGGGACTTACACCGGGGAGCTGTTTTTT. Translating it yields CASSSTGTYTGELFF.

The chain uses TRBV29-1 and TRBJ1-2; a weak D match, TRBD1 (5 bases). V lost 4 bases to trimming and J lost 8 bases, with 11 bases between them. Looked up from germline, CDR1 is SQVTM and CDR2 is ANQGSEA. This CDR3 region has 11 residues. The CDR3 reads CSVVGVGGYTF. The DNA of the CDR3 is TGCAGCGTTGTAGGGGTGGGAGGCTACACCTTC.

This sequence joins TRBV5-1 and TRBJ1-4, with 7 bases matching TRBD1. Germline CDR1 SGHRS, CDR2 YFSETQ. The CDR3 is 18 residues long. The trim removed 4 bases at V and 0 bases at J, leaving 12 bases unmatched. The DNA of the CDR3 is TGCGCCAGCAGCCGTCGACAGGGTTCCTTTTCAACTAATGAAAAACTGTTTTTT. Residues: CASSRRQGSFSTNEKLFF. The variable domain in full, completed from reference TRBV5-1 and TRBJ1-4, reads KAGVTQTPRYLIKTRGQQVTLSCSPISGHRSVSWYQQTPGQGLQFLFEYFSETQRNKGNFPGRFSGRQFSNSRSEMNVSTLELGDSALYLCASSRRQGSFSTNEKLFFGSGTQLSVL.